A selection of T cell receptor beta chains follows, all from one sample in a study of cytomegalovirus exposure and HLA in healthy donors. The method was immunoSEQ multiplex PCR; TCRdb's version includes in-frame clones alone and lacks a portion of them. The sample records 95,000 to 110,000 clones, around 67% being singletons. The material sequenced was PBMCs. These receptors were collected from a woman aged 40 to 50 in good health and CMV-seropositive. CDR3s include the opening cysteine and the closing phenylalanine or tryptophan. D genes are given only for firm matches. The size of a clone is reported for some rows only, either as once, few or many, or as a class for expanded clones.

cdr3_nt,cdr3_aa,v_call,clone_size,j_call,d_call
TGTGCCAGCAGCCAAGATCGGTCCTATCAGCCCCAGCATTTT,CASSQDRSYQPQHF,TRBV4-2,few,TRBJ1-5,NA
TGTGCCAGCAGCCATGGCGTGGGGGGACGAGCTGAAGCTTTCTTT,CASSHGVGGRAEAFF,TRBV4-2,NA,TRBJ1-1,NA
TGTGCCAGCAGGGCGGAGAATACTGAAGCTTTCTTT,CASRAENTEAFF,TRBV7-9,NA,TRBJ1-1,NA
TGTGCCAGCAGTTACTCGACTAGCGGGGGGCAGGAGACCCAGTACTTC,CASSYSTSGGQETQYF,TRBV6-5,NA,TRBJ2-5,TRBD2
TGTGCCAGCAGCCCGGTAGGGACTAGCGGGGCTATCCATGAGCAGTTCTTC,CASSPVGTSGAIHEQFF,TRBV5-4,NA,TRBJ2-1,TRBD2
TGTGCCTGGAGTAGCATAAGCGGTCAGCCCCAGCATTTT,CAWSSISGQPQHF,TRBV30,NA,TRBJ1-5,NA
TGTGCCAGCAGCCCCCACTACGAGCAGTACTTC,CASSPHYEQYF,TRBV7-9,few,TRBJ2-7,NA
TGTGCCAGCACATCCCGAATCTCCGGGACAGGGGTAATGTATGGCTACACCTTC,CASTSRISGTGVMYGYTF,TRBV27,NA,TRBJ1-2,TRBD1
TGTGCCAGCAGTTCCGGGACAGCGAATGAAAAACTGTTTTTT,CASSSGTANEKLFF,TRBV5-6,few,TRBJ1-4,TRBD1
TGTGCCAGCAGCTTGTACAGGGGCGAAACTGAAGCTTTCTTT,CASSLYRGETEAFF,TRBV7-3,NA,TRBJ1-1,TRBD1
TGTGCCAGTAGTACCCGGGACAGGGAGACCCAGTACTTC,CASSTRDRETQYF,TRBV19,once,TRBJ2-5,TRBD1
TGTGCCATCAGTGAGTCGGTCGGACTAGCGGGGGCCCTCTACAATGAGCAGTTCTTC,CAISESVGLAGALYNEQFF,TRBV10-3,few,TRBJ2-1,TRBD2
TGCGCCAGCAGCTTGCCTGACAGGGTCCAAGAGACCCAGTACTTC,CASSLPDRVQETQYF,TRBV4-1,NA,TRBJ2-5,TRBD1
TGCGCCAGCAGCCCCCAGGGGCAGGGAGACTATGGCTACACCTTC,CASSPQGQGDYGYTF,TRBV4-1,few,TRBJ1-2,NA
TGTGCCAGCAGCTCGGACAGGGAATCACCCCTCCACTTT,CASSSDRESPLHF,TRBV7-3,NA,TRBJ1-6,TRBD1
TGTGCCAGCAGTGAATTAGGCCAAGGTGCCGGGAATTCACCCCTCCACTTT,CASSELGQGAGNSPLHF,TRBV6-1,once,TRBJ1-6,NA
TGTGCCAGCAGCTTAGGAGCGGGAGGCTATGGCTACACCTTC,CASSLGAGGYGYTF,TRBV7-9,NA,TRBJ1-2,NA
TGTGCCAGCAGCTCGGTGACAGGGGAGACCCAGTACTTC,CASSSVTGETQYF,TRBV5-6,NA,TRBJ2-5,TRBD1
TGTGCCAGCAGCATCCGGACAGGTAACAATGAGCAGTTCTTC,CASSIRTGNNEQFF,TRBV9,NA,TRBJ2-1,TRBD1
TGTGCCAGCAGCGTTAGAGGGGGTCTGGGGAACCCTGAAGCTTTCTTT,CASSVRGGLGNPEAFF,TRBV7-9,NA,TRBJ1-1,NA
TGTGCCAGTCGAGCTAGCGGGGGTTTGGAGACCCAGTACTTC,CASRASGGLETQYF,TRBV7-8,NA,TRBJ2-5,TRBD2
TGTGCCAGCAGCTTGGGACAGAGGAACACTGAAGCTTTCTTT,CASSLGQRNTEAFF,TRBV5-4,once,TRBJ1-1,NA